This T cell receptor beta chain was observed in a study of human T cells and chemical hapten exposure. Germline values: CDR1 DFQATT, CDR2 SNEGSKA (reference sequence). The CDR3 has 14 residues. Each CDR3 protein is one row after TCRdb ran MiXCR on the RACE reads. Here the sample spans 300,000 to 450,000 distinct CDR3 sequences, 5.1% being singletons. The time point here: pre-sensitization, week 0. Treatment indicated: therapeutic diphenylcyclopropenone sensitization with weekly scalp DPC. As concerns this clonotype: Germline is not matched at one junction end, which may reflect a read error.

The sequencing here drew on whole blood, taken in connection with sensitization to the hapten diphenylcyclopropenone (DPC). This receptor was taken from a woman between 50 and 59 years old with alopecia areata. Some clones in this sample may be carry-over from other donors' samples. This sequence joins TRBV20-1 and TRBJ2-3, with D perhaps matching TRBD1 or TRBD2 (6 bases each). Here the CDR3 reads CSANRGSRTDTLYF. The CDR3 DNA follows: TGCAGTGCCAATCGGGGGAGCCGGACAGATACGCTGTATTTT.